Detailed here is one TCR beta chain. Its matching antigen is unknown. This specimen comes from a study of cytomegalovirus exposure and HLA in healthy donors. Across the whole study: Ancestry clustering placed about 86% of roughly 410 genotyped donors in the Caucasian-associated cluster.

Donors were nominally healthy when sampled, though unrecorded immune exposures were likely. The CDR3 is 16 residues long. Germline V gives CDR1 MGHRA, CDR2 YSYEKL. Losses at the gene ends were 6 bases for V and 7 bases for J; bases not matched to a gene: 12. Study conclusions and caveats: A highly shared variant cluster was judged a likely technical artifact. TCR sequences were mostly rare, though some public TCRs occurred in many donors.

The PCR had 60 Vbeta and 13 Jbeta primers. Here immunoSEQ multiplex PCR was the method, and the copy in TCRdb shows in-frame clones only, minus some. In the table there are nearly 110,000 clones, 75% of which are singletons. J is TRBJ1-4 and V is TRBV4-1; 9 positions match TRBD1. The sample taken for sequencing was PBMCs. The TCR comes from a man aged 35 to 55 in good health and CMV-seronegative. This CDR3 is CASRDLRQGGVEKLFF. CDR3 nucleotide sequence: TGCGCCAGCAGGGACCTTCGACAGGGGGGAGTTGAAAAACTGTTTTTT.